This T cell receptor beta chain was retrieved from a study of CD8 T cells in Susac syndrome. General study results and limits: It was acknowledged in the study that the number of individuals who were included in its TCR sequencing and HLA analysis was relatively small.

CDR3 size: 12 residues. Per the germline V gene, CDR1 is MDHEN and CDR2 is SYDVKM. In the case of this clonotype: The antigen is undetermined.

Random hexamers primed reverse transcription of about 0.45 to 1 ug RNA. With immunoSEQ multiplex PCR, TCR beta CDR3 was amplified across 54 Vbeta and 13 Jbeta. TCRdb passed the immunoSEQ multiplex PCR reads through MiXCR, listing each CDR3 protein once. This table has about 180,000 distinct CDR3 sequences, under 97% appearing once. The specimen was CD4+ T cells from PBMCs. The clonotype comes from a human donor with multiple sclerosis. The chain couples TRBV28 to TRBJ1-2, with D unclear. The CDR3 DNA is TGTGGCTCGGGCCAAGCTAACTATGGCTACACCTTC. It yields the protein CGSGQANYGYTF.